The sequence of this TCR beta chain was determined in a study of CD8 T cells in Susac syndrome. The germline CDR1 and CDR2 sequences are LGHDT and YNNKEL (reference sequence). The ends were cut back, 1 base at V and 4 bases at J, with 12 bases in the middle. This CDR3 contains 15 residues. It was with random hexamers that about 0.45 to 1 ug RNA was reverse transcribed. One entry per CDR3 protein results from TCRdb running MiXCR on the immunoSEQ multiplex PCR reads. The sample includes under 200,000 distinct CDR3 sequences, roughly 96% of them seen just once. The sequenced sample consisted of CD4+ T cells from PBMCs. The chain employs TRBV3-1 and TRBJ2-3, with a tentative D call TRBD1 (6 bases). The TCR sequence derives from a human donor in good health. The CDR3 region has the DNA TGTGCCAGCAGCCAAGCCTTGACAGGTGCAGATACGCAGTATTTT. Translated: CASSQALTGADTQYF.